This entry is about one T cell receptor (beta chain). This receptor's antigen is unknown. The sample holds no much larger clone one base away, and base qualities are not on file. Patients with autoimmune disease history or receiving systemic immunosuppression were excluded from the trial. In every dose cohort, peripheral blood was drawn for TCR sequencing at baseline, cycle 4 day 1, and cycle 7 day 1. Samples were obtained from an open-label, multicenter, first-in-human phase I dose-escalation trial of ivuxolimab. Adults with locally advanced or metastatic melanoma, renal cell carcinoma, hepatocellular carcinoma or head and neck squamous cell carcinoma were enrolled in the trial. Before TCR sequencing, CD4+ T cells and CD8+ T cells from peripheral blood were sorted into separate populations. For sequencing of the TCRbeta CDR3 region, genomic DNA was extracted from the sorted cells. The immunoSEQ Assay was used to sequence the TCRbeta CDR3 regions. Imported from immuneACCESS, the table was reduced by TCRdb to in-frame sequences with V and J called. These copies leave out some clones; in studies compared against another copy, an unresolved V gene accounts for under half, and the cause of the remainder is not known. The sample table records about 8,000 clones; around 90% of these occur just once. The ten largest clonotypes hold about 4.4% of the sample.

For CDR1 and CDR2, the germline V gene lists MNHEY and SVGAGI. CDR3 length: 13 amino acids, cysteine to phenylalanine. The sequence is cut down to CDR3 DNA, 39 bases in frame from base 1. Trimming at the junction amounts to 6 bases on V and 1 base on J, and the germline ends lie 9 bases apart. These data belong to a study of OX40 agonist ivuxolimab in advanced cancers. General notes on the study: Ivuxolimab, which targeted the costimulatory receptor OX40 (CD134), was an agonistic, fully human IgG2 monoclonal antibody. The paper covers the monotherapy dose-escalation part of the phase I ivuxolimab trial, which included N of about 50 patients. Three dose-escalation patients achieved partial responses, one with hepatocellular carcinoma and two with cutaneous melanoma. Patients were allowed to have had prior anti-PD-1, anti-PD-L1 or anti-CTLA-4 therapy, and approximately 43% of the dose-escalation patients had previously received checkpoint inhibitors. Intravenous ivuxolimab was administered to patients every 2 weeks at six dose levels: 0.01, 0.1, 0.3, 1.5, 3 and 10 mg/kg. Peripheral TCRbeta sequencing aimed to test whether ivuxolimab altered TCR sequence diversity and caused clonal T-cell expansion. A male proportion of roughly 80% and a mean age of approximately 61 years, ranging from roughly 23 to 85, were recorded for the dose-escalation cohort. Among the 52 dose-escalation patients, around 20 had hepatocellular carcinoma, roughly 15 melanoma, 9 renal cell carcinoma and 9 head and neck cancer. General conclusions and limits of the study: At doses of 0.1 to 3.0 mg/kg, clonal expansion of both CD4+ and CD8+ blood T cells was observed from baseline to week 6. After ivuxolimab, expanded clones were on average more numerous among CD8+ T cells than among CD4+ T cells. Low levels of normalized T-cell clonal expansion were also seen in some nonresponding patients. The antigen specificity of the peripheral T cells that underwent clonal expansion was not determined. Partial responders in the 0.1-3.0 mg/kg groups had among the lowest normalized peripheral clonal expansion, especially among CD8+ T cells.

The sequence is built from TRBV6-5 and TRBJ1-1; the D gene remains uncertain. Specimen: CD4+ or CD8+ T cells sorted from blood, collected in a trial of the OX40 agonist ivuxolimab. The source is an adult with an advanced solid tumor such as melanoma, head and neck, liver or kidney cancer. The CDR3 region has the sequence CASRGYENTEAFF. The bases are TGTGCCAGCAGGGGGTACGAGAACACTGAAGCTTTCTTT.